The rows below give T cell receptor beta chains drawn from one sample of a study of T cell responses to AZD1222 COVID-19 vaccine. Sequenced by immunoSEQ multiplex PCR; TCRdb stores in-frame clones only, minus some. Among 150,000 to 200,000 clones listed, 85% to 95% were seen once. Sequenced here: peripheral blood, sampled on day 0 of AZD1222 vaccination. The receptors stem from an adult in good health. Both conserved end residues are trimmed from each CDR3. D genes are given only for firm matches.

CDR3 protein | V gene | CDR3 length | D gene
ASSSGERYGYT | TRBV12-3/TRBV12-4 | 11 | -
ASSYSMGALEQY | TRBV6-5 | 12 | -
ASSDFSGQGTEAF | TRBV6-1 | 13 | -
ASSEQGSGNTIY | TRBV6-1 | 12 | -
ASSPHAGVVADTQY | TRBV3-1/TRBV3-2 | 14 | TRBD2
AGQTNDDEQF | TRBV12-3/TRBV12-4 | 10 | -
ASSKPVRPLLNTEAF | TRBV6-2/TRBV6-3 | 15 | -
ASSYSEGGDTQY | TRBV6-5 | 12 | -
ASSLVYTSTDTQY | TRBV11-2 | 13 | -
ASSQLLAGGRDNEQF | TRBV3-1/TRBV3-2 | 15 | TRBD2
ASSPGSTNEKLF | TRBV18 | 12 | -
ASSLRRRNQPQH | TRBV27 | 12 | -
ASSLGFKTTNEKLF | TRBV13 | 14 | -
ASSRGTGTGYEQY | TRBV4-1 | 13 | TRBD1
ASSPRGQWRYT | TRBV13 | 11 | TRBD1
ATSRAGDSLNYGYT | TRBV15 | 14 | -
ASSFQTGGGQPQH | TRBV27 | 13 | TRBD1
ASSHRGFRNTEAF | TRBV3-1/TRBV3-2 | 13 | TRBD1
ASSQDSRARGDHYGYT | TRBV4-2 | 16 | -
ASTAGAGRQDIQY | TRBV5-1 | 13 | -
ASSGRTGMGYT | TRBV7-6 | 11 | TRBD1
ASSLFGGGISGELF | TRBV27 | 14 | TRBD2
ASSLVTGIYGYT | TRBV7-9 | 12 | -
ASSPRGQFPYEQY | TRBV18 | 13 | -